The T cell receptor (beta chain) described here comes from a study of blood T cell repertoires in COVID-19. Study-level background: The study drew acute and convalescent COVID-19 samples from the United States, Italy and Spain. T cells, B-cell-depleted T cells, or PBMCs provided the cDNA or gDNA that served as material.

The V end was cut by 3 bases, the J end by 3 bases, with 8 bases between. CDR3 size: 13 residues. Original analysis: It was from reference gene primer amplification that nucleated cell counts were estimated. Assay: immunoSEQ multiplex PCR; the TCRdb copy retains only in-frame clones and omits some. V, J and clone size were drawn from that table, and D and trimming were deduced from the DNA. The table lists roughly 250,000 clones, about 88% of them singletons. Sequencing used peripheral blood. The TCR comes from a woman in her forties who had recovered from COVID-19. The gene calls are TRBV12-3 or TRBV12-4 and TRBJ1-2; a weak D match, TRBD1 (6 bases). The CDR3 region has the DNA TGTGCCAGCAGTTTCGCAGGGGACTATGGCTACACCTTC. Protein: CASSFAGDYGYTF.